This T cell receptor (beta chain) is from a study of tumor and adjacent non-tumor tissue in lung cancer (dated by TCRdb to the late 2010s). With respect to the entire study: By cancer type, the cohort comprised approximately twelve adenocarcinoma patients, 2 squamous cell carcinoma patients and 1 small cell lung cancer patient. Among the roughly 15 patients, ages ranged from roughly 30 to 85 years, around 10 were men and 5 were women, and disease was TNM stage I to III. Sequencing produced 130,000,000 or so productive TCRbeta reads in total, an average of approximately 3.9 million reads per sample. The study compared bulk TCRbeta repertoires between lung tumor tissue and matched distant non-tumor lung tissue from over twelve lung cancer patients. TCRbeta CDR3 sequencing was performed on 30 to 35 paired specimens, with one tumor sample and one normal lung sample collected per patient.

This clonotype was seen once. No cognate antigen has been identified for it. No base quality information exists; no much larger clone differs at one position. One read alone makes for weak evidence. CDR1 SGHTA and CDR2 FQGNSA are derived from the germline V gene. V is clipped by 1 base and J by 6 bases, and the sequence between their germline boundaries is 16 bases long. The cysteine opens and the phenylalanine closes a CDR3 of 15 amino acids. The retained sequence is limited to the CDR3, 45 bases, with the frame set at the first base. Overall study results and their limits: Younger patients had significantly higher TCR diversity, and higher tumor TCR diversity was associated with shorter overall and disease-free survival. Peripheral blood was not sequenced, so blood TCRbeta repertoires were not examined in the lung cancer patients of the study. Significantly higher TCR diversity (inverse Simpson) was observed in tumor tissue than in normal lung tissue (approximately 400 vs 170, P = 0.0075, Mann-Whitney U test). The cohort had only around 14 patients, and the authors noted that larger samples and more detailed clinical data are needed. The top 100 clones accounted for a significantly larger cumulative portion of the repertoire in normal lung than in tumor tissue. Neither the sequencing platform nor unique molecular identifiers are named or mentioned anywhere in the methods.

Bulk unsorted tissue served as the source for RNA extraction, and RNA quality was assessed using a NanoDrop ND-1000 and an Agilent 2100. The normal lung samples consisted of distant non-tumor tissue collected more than 3 cm from the tumor edge. Donors were newly diagnosed lung cancer patients admitted for thoracic surgery in China between August and November 2014, without prior chemotherapy. Patients who had received previous radiotherapy or chemotherapy, or who had another concurrent cancer, were excluded from the study. Pieces of surgical tissue measuring about 1-2.2 cm3 were kept in RNAlater solution and stored at -80 degrees C until use. The library was generated by multiplex PCR. Instrument used: Illumina HiSeq 2500. Following protocols modified from ARM-PCR, the researchers constructed TCRbeta libraries through three rounds of nested PCR with primers (Table S4). Before sequencing, PCR products of 200-500 bp were cut from the gel and purified using the QIAquick gel extraction kit. The authors' analysis ran thus. Reads were cleaned using Trimmomatic, were merged into complete CDR3 sequences using FLASH, and were assigned to V(D)J germline segments using MiTCR. VDJtools was used to compute clonal diversity as the inverse Simpson's index. In-frame sequences lacking a premature stop codon were counted as productive reads. TCRdb itself trimmed the public reads at Q25 with fastp, ran MiXCR and retained productive beta chains. When rows share a CDR3 protein, they turn into one entry using the most common DNA and genes. The V and J calls were not made by the authors but by TCRdb's processing. The sample records some 99,000 distinct CDR3 sequences, under 65% of which are singletons. The ten largest clones represent over 15% of the sample.

The clonotype originates from a man aged 60 to 75 with non-small cell lung cancer. The sequence is built from TRBV7-2 and TRBJ2-7; the D gene cannot be resolved beyond TRBD1 or TRBD2, each matching 5 bases. Sequences were obtained from distant non-tumor lung tissue. The CDR3 sequence is CASSLVGARGSEQYF. The DNA sequence follows: TGTGCCAGCAGCTTAGTCGGGGCTCGAGGGAGCGAGCAGTACTTC.